This passage covers 19 T cell receptor beta chains from one sample sequenced in a study of T cell responses to AZD1222 COVID-19 vaccine. Generated by immunoSEQ multiplex PCR, the TCRdb table keeps only in-frame clones and is missing some. The table shows under 150,000 clones, with around 93% occurring only once. The sample consisted of peripheral blood, taken on day 0 of AZD1222 vaccination. The receptors come from an adult in good health.

The V call is TRBV7-9, the J call TRBJ1-1, with a possible D match to TRBD1 (5 bases). V was clipped by 1 base and J by 8 bases, with 26 bases between them. The germline gives CDR1 SEHNR, CDR2 FQNEAQ (reference sequence). The CDR3 loop spans 18 amino acids. The CDR3 protein is CASSLGGGGGTRGREAFF. CDR3 in DNA: TGTGCCAGCAGCTTAGGTGGGGGAGGAGGGACCCGAGGTAGGGAAGCTTTCTTT.

V and J are TRBV6-2 or TRBV6-3 and TRBJ2-7; TRBD2 matches at 7 bases. V shed 4 bases and J 2 bases; nucleotides not matched to a gene: 11. CDR1 and CDR2 from the germline V gene are MNHEY and SVGEGT. This CDR3 has 16 residues. CDR3 DNA: TGTGCCAGCAGTTCCCTCGCGTGGCGGGAGACCTACGAGCAGTACTTC. Translated, it gives CASSSLAWRETYEQYF.

The chain employs TRBV2 and TRBJ2-1, with 11 bases identical to TRBD1. The CDR3 is 17 residues long. Trimming removed 4 bases from V and 6 bases from J; junction bases left unmatched: 11. Germline V CDR1 and CDR2: SNHLY, FYNNEI. CDR3 region: CASSGTRWGQGGNEQFF. The CDR3 region has the DNA TGTGCCAGCAGTGGAACTCGATGGGGACAGGGGGGCAATGAGCAGTTCTTC.

The V gene is TRBV7-9, the J gene TRBJ2-2; tentatively, D is TRBD1 (6 bases). V was shortened by 3 bases and J by 6 bases, with 14 bases between the two germline ends. The CDR3 has 15 residues. Germline V gene data show CDR1 as SEHNR and CDR2 as FQNEAQ (reference sequence). CDR3 DNA sequence: TGTGCCAGCAGCTTCATTACAGGGTCCCCCGGGGAGCTGTTTTTT. Translated: CASSFITGSPGELFF. Looking up the rest from reference TRBV7-9 and TRBJ2-2 gives the full variable domain: DTGVSQNPRHKITKRGQNVTFRCDPISEHNRLYWYRQTLGQGPEFLTYFQNEAQLEKSRLLSDRFSAERPKGSFSTLEIQRTEQGDSAMYLCASSFITGSPGELFFGEGSRLTVL.

The V and J genes are TRBV24-1 and TRBJ2-1; perhaps TRBD1 as D (5 bases). Per the germline V gene, CDR1 is KGHDR and CDR2 is SFDVKD. This CDR3 region has 16 residues. Between the trimmed V and J ends, which lost 1 base and 3 bases, there was a span of 12 bases. DNA of the CDR3: TGTGCCACCAGTGATTTCGCAGGGTTTGGCTACAATGAGCAGTTCTTC. It is translated as CATSDFAGFGYNEQFF.

The J gene is TRBJ2-7, the V gene TRBV4-1; D is perhaps TRBD1 or TRBD2 (5 bases each). CDR3 length: 15 amino acids. Germline V gives CDR1 MGHRA, CDR2 YSYEKL. Trimming stripped 0 bases from V and 7 bases from J, with 16 bases between. The CDR3 reads CASSQEGLGWGEQYF. For the CDR3, the DNA is TGCGCCAGCAGCCAAGAAGGACTGGGATGGGGGGAGCAGTACTTC.

The rearrangement uses TRBV11-2 and TRBJ1-6, with D perhaps TRBD1 (6 bases). V was pared by 6 bases and J by 7 bases, with 16 bases between. CDR3 length equals 15 residues. CDR1 is SGHAT, CDR2 FQNNGV, per germline. Here the CDR3 DNA reads TGTGCCAGCAGATCCCTAGGGGGTTTAAATTCACCCCTCCACTTT. This encodes CASRSLGGLNSPLHF.

The chain has TRBV10-3 and TRBJ2-3; D uncertain. The germline V gene encodes CDR1 ENHRY and CDR2 SYGVKD. V lost 2 bases, J lost 4 bases, and 13 bases lay in between. The CDR3 has 15 amino acids. The chain's CDR3 is CAISEVGSSADTQYF. In DNA, the CDR3 is TGTGCCATCAGTGAGGTAGGAAGCTCCGCAGATACGCAGTATTTT.

This chain joins TRBV10-2 and TRBJ1-5; D remains ambiguous. CDR3 length: 19 residues. Trimming stripped 8 bases from V and 0 bases from J, with 26 bases between. Germline assignment: CDR1 WSHSY and CDR2 SAAADI. DNA for the CDR3: TGCGCCAGCCAGCCAGCCCCATTCGGATCCTCAAATAGCAATCAGCCCCAGCATTTT. Amino acids: CASQPAPFGSSNSNQPQHF.

The chain joins TRBV6-5 to TRBJ1-1; D unclear. The CDR3 is made up of 13 amino acids. CDR1 is MNHEY and CDR2 is SVGAGI in the germline V gene. The V end lost 2 bases, the J end lost 8 bases, and 12 bases lay between the germline ends. CDR3 region: CASSYKASREAFF. The CDR3 region has the DNA TGTGCCAGCAGTTACAAAGCTAGCAGGGAAGCTTTCTTT.

The genes are TRBV7-9 and TRBJ1-1, with no clear D. The CDR3 spans 11 residues. Deletions cut 7 bases from V and 3 bases from J, with 6 bases between. CDR1 is SEHNR and CDR2 is FQNEAQ in the germline V gene (reference sequence). CDR3 sequence reads: CASTEDTEAFF. The CDR3 DNA follows: TGTGCCAGCACGGAGGACACTGAAGCTTTCTTT.

This chain uses TRBV12-3 or TRBV12-4 with TRBJ1-1; D unresolved. The CDR3 totals 12 residues. V was cut by 6 bases and J by 2 bases, with 7 bases left in between. DNA for the CDR3: TGTGCCAGCAGACAACACAACACTGAAGCTTTCTTT. As protein: CASRQHNTEAFF.

This chain links TRBV6-5 with TRBJ2-1; no clear D. Deletions cut 7 bases from V and 0 bases from J, with 10 bases between. The CDR3 is 14 amino acids. Per the germline V gene, CDR1 is MNHEY and CDR2 is SVGAGI. In DNA, the CDR3 is TGTGCCAGCACCACCCCGAGCTCCTACAATGAGCAGTTCTTC. Its protein product is CASTTPSSYNEQFF.

The chain has TRBV12-3 or TRBV12-4 and TRBJ2-5; D remains unclear. Trimming pared 4 bases from V and 7 bases from J, leaving 7 bases between. CDR3 length: 11 amino acids. The DNA of the CDR3 is TGTGCCAGCAGTTCTGCCTGGACCCAGTACTTC. Translated: CASSSAWTQYF.

This chain joins TRBV5-1 and TRBJ1-2; D is unresolved. CDR1 and CDR2 from the germline V gene are SGHRS and YFSETQ. The CDR3 contains 14 residues. Between the trimmed V and J ends, which lost 0 bases and 7 bases, there was a span of 13 bases. The CDR3 spells CASSLEAVDLGYTF. In nucleotides, the CDR3 is TGCGCCAGCAGCTTGGAGGCAGTTGACCTTGGCTACACCTTC.

J is TRBJ1-2 and V is TRBV5-1; D is uncertain. Germline V gives CDR1 SGHRS, CDR2 YFSETQ. The CDR3 is made up of 14 amino acids. V was trimmed by 0 bases and J by 5 bases, leaving 11 bases between them. This CDR3 is CASSLGQESYGYTF. The CDR3 DNA reads TGCGCCAGCAGCTTGGGCCAGGAGAGTTATGGCTACACCTTC.

The V call is TRBV7-2, the J call TRBJ2-7; D may be TRBD1 (8 bases). The germline gives CDR1 SGHTA, CDR2 FQGNSA. Trimming took 4 bases from V and 0 from J, leaving 19 bases between them. CDR3 length equals 17 residues. CDR3 region: CASSSGRDRKSSYEQYF. As DNA, the CDR3 is TGTGCCAGCAGCTCAGGGAGGGACAGGAAAAGCTCCTACGAGCAGTACTTC.

V usage is TRBV24-1 and J usage is TRBJ2-7; D may be TRBD2 (5 bases). CDR1 KGHDR and CDR2 SFDVKD come from the germline V gene. The V gene lost 5 bases and the J gene lost 7 bases, with 14 bases spanning the gap. The length of the CDR3 is 13 residues. CDR3 in DNA: TGTGCCACCAGTGGACTATGGTCGGGTGAGCAGTACTTC. Amino acid sequence: CATSGLWSGEQYF.

In this sample, this clone turned up a few times. The chain recombines TRBV4-1 with TRBJ2-7, with a possible D match to TRBD2 (6 bases). The V end was cut by 3 bases, the J end by 7 bases, with 16 bases between. The CDR3 is 14 residues long. Per the germline V gene, CDR1 is MGHRA and CDR2 is YSYEKL. CDR3 residues: CASSQEGRLLEQYF. The DNA of the CDR3 is TGCGCCAGCAGCCAGGAGGGACGCCTCTTGGAGCAGTACTTC.